One and the same sample provided the 26 T cell receptor beta chains below, sequenced in a study of spatial heterogeneity in lung cancer. Findings and caveats of the study: Higher tumor mutation counts went along with higher counts of expanded intratumoral alpha and beta TCRs.

The time point is: sample taken at primary tumor resection. No cognate antigen is known for these TCRs. TCRdb re-called the 5' RACE reads through MiXCR, storing one row per CDR3 protein. The sample consists of approximately 6,800 distinct CDR3 sequences, over 13% of them appearing once. This sample comprised lung tumor tissue, obtained at surgery. All receptors come from a male donor with early-stage non-small cell lung cancer.

This clonotype rates as medium-sized. The chain joins TRBV20-1 to TRBJ2-1; 10 bases line up with TRBD2. J lost 0 bases, V lost 4 bases, and 6 bases had no gene match. This CDR3 is built from 16 residues. Per germline, CDR1 DFQATT and CDR2 SNEGSKA (reference sequence). CDR3 bases: TGCAGTGCTATTCGGGTAGCGGGAGGCTCCTACAATGAGCAGTTCTTC. Translation: CSAIRVAGGSYNEQFF.

The sample holds a few counts of this clonotype. The J gene is TRBJ1-5, the V gene TRBV27; tentative D call: TRBD1 (5 bases). The CDR3 has 15 amino acids. Germline CDR1 MNHEY, CDR2 SMNVEV (reference sequence). Trimming cost V 5 bases and J 7 bases, with 18 bases left between them. The CDR3 loop is CASSPLGREGQPQHF. The CDR3 nucleotides are TGTGCCAGCAGTCCCCTGGGCAGGGAGGGACAGCCCCAGCATTTT.

This clonotype has a handful of counts. The chain has TRBV7-9 and TRBJ1-3; D possibly corresponds to TRBD1 (5 bases). The V end lost 5 bases, the J end lost 0 bases, and 14 bases lay between the germline ends. The CDR3 extends over 16 amino acids. The V gene's germline CDR1 is SEHNR and CDR2 FQNEAQ (reference sequence). The CDR3 sequence is CASSHTGASSGNTIYF. As DNA, the CDR3 is TGTGCCAGCAGCCACACAGGCGCGAGCTCTGGAAACACCATATATTTT.

This clonotype is judged medium-sized. The V and J genes are TRBV7-9 and TRBJ2-3; 7 bases map to TRBD1. J lost 2 bases, V lost 4 bases, and 9 bases had no gene match. CDR3 size: 16 residues. Germline loops: CDR1 SEHNR, CDR2 FQNEAQ (reference sequence). The CDR3 protein is CASSSRQGTYTDTQYF. The CDR3 coding sequence is TGTGCCAGCAGCTCACGACAGGGAACATACACAGATACGCAGTATTTT.

This clonotype is deemed medium-sized. The CDR3 is CASSLPSSTEAFF. The DNA for the CDR3 is TGTGCCAGCAGCTTACCGAGTTCCACTGAAGCTTTCTTT. The chain links TRBV7-8 to TRBJ1-1; D not resolved. V dropped 2 bases and J dropped 4 bases, with 8 bases sitting between them. The germline V gene has CDR1 SGHVS and CDR2 FQNEAQ. The CDR3 has 13 amino acids. Drawing the rest from reference TRBV7-8 and TRBJ1-1, the complete variable domain is GAGVSQSPRYKVAKRGQDVALRCDPISGHVSLFWYQQALGQGPEFLTYFQNEAQLDKSGLPSDRFFAERPEGSVSTLKIQRTQQEDSAVYLCASSLPSSTEAFFGQGTRLTVV.

This clonotype was seen many times. The V call is TRBV19, the J call TRBJ2-1; no firm D call. The CDR3 is 15 amino acids. V lost 1 base to trimming and J lost 5 bases, with 12 bases between them. Per the germline V gene, CDR1 is LNHDA and CDR2 is SQIVND (reference sequence). The DNA of the CDR3 is TGTGCCAGTAGTATAGGTGTGCTGGAGCACAATGAGCAGTTCTTC. Protein: CASSIGVLEHNEQFF.

This clonotype was observed many times. The chain combines TRBV7-2 with TRBJ1-3; D gene uncertain. The CDR3 sequence is 13 residues long. Per the germline V gene, CDR1 is SGHTA and CDR2 is FQGNSA. Trimming removed 1 base from V and 5 bases from J, with 6 bases in between. The DNA of the CDR3 is TGTGCCAGCAGCTTAGTCCTGAGAAACACCATATATTTT. This encodes CASSLVLRNTIYF.

The rearrangement joins TRBV4-1 to TRBJ2-3, with 7 bases identical to TRBD1. The CDR3 is 15 amino acids. Germline trimming cut 4 bases from V and 2 bases from J; bases unmatched to any gene: 6. Germline values: CDR1 MGHRA, CDR2 YSYEKL. The CDR3 DNA is TGCGCCAGCAGCCTAGAGGGGGCTTACACAGATACGCAGTATTTT. Its protein product is CASSLEGAYTDTQYF.

This clonotype was seen many times. V and J are TRBV29-1 and TRBJ2-5, with D possibly being TRBD1 (5 bases). The V gene lost 4 bases and the J gene lost 3 bases, with 9 bases spanning the gap. The CDR3 totals 12 residues. The germline V gene encodes CDR1 SQVTM and CDR2 ANQGSEA. CDR3 DNA: TGCAGCGTTGTGGGCAGGGAAGAGACCCAGTACTTC. The encoded protein is CSVVGREETQYF.

Ten or more counts support this clonotype. This sequence joins TRBV6-6 and TRBJ1-1; D possibly corresponds to TRBD1 (5 bases). Germline V gene data show CDR1 as MNHNY and CDR2 as SVGAGI (reference sequence). V dropped 7 bases and J dropped 0 bases, with 12 bases sitting between them. This CDR3 spans 14 amino acids. CDR3 region: CASTLRGMNTEAFF. In DNA, the CDR3 is TGTGCCAGCACCCTTCGGGGGATGAACACTGAAGCTTTCTTT.

J is TRBJ2-1 and V is TRBV7-9; D may be TRBD2 (5 bases). Trimming shortened V by 6 bases and J by 0 bases, and 9 bases separated the two germline ends. Germline V CDR1 and CDR2: SEHNR, FQNEAQ (reference sequence). The CDR3 loop spans 14 amino acids. CDR3 sequence: CASRRGSSYNEQFF. In DNA form, the CDR3 reads TGTGCCAGCAGACGGGGTAGCTCCTACAATGAGCAGTTCTTC. The whole variable domain, filled in from reference TRBV7-9 and TRBJ2-1, reads DTGVSQNPRHKITKRGQNVTFRCDPISEHNRLYWYRQTLGQGPEFLTYFQNEAQLEKSRLLSDRFSAERPKGSFSTLEIQRTEQGDSAMYLCASRRGSSYNEQFFGPGTRLTVL.

This clonotype qualifies as medium-sized (0.01 to 0.1%). The chain uses TRBV10-3 and TRBJ2-2, with a tentative D call TRBD1 (5 bases). This CDR3 spans 14 amino acids. CDR1 is ENHRY and CDR2 is SYGVKD in the germline V gene. The germline V and J ends were trimmed by 4 bases and 5 bases, with 11 bases remaining between them. The CDR3 spells CAISAASGTGELFF. In DNA form, the CDR3 reads TGTGCCATCAGTGCTGCTTCAGGGACCGGGGAGCTGTTTTTT.

This clonotype was seen repeatedly, ten times or more. The chain uses TRBV7-9 and TRBJ1-6; the match to TRBD1 covers 11 bases. The CDR3 is 15 amino acids. The V segment lost 5 bases and the J segment 8 bases; nucleotides outside the gene matches: 5. The germline V gene encodes CDR1 SEHNR and CDR2 FQNEAQ (reference sequence). CDR3 amino acids: CASSRLGQGDSPLHF. In nucleotides, the CDR3 is TGTGCCAGCAGCCGACTGGGACAGGGGGATTCACCCCTCCACTTT.

This clonotype was observed many times. The V and J genes are TRBV6-6 and TRBJ1-6, with a weak D call TRBD1 (6 bases). CDR1 and CDR2 from the germline V gene are MNHNY and SVGAGI (reference sequence). The CDR3 consists of 15 residues. Trimming removed 2 bases at V and 11 bases at J, with 16 bases between. The chain's CDR3 is CASSYGVPTGPPLHF. The CDR3 nucleotides read TGTGCCAGCAGTTACGGTGTCCCTACAGGGCCACCCCTCCACTTT.

There are a few counts of this clonotype. The chain carries TRBV30 and TRBJ1-5, with D tentatively TRBD1 (6 bases). The CDR3 runs to 13 residues. Germline values: CDR1 GTSNPN, CDR2 SVGIG (reference sequence). V was shortened by 5 bases and J by 6 bases, with 14 bases between the two germline ends. The CDR3 DNA reads as TGTGCCTGGGGTGGGGGGCCGATTCAGCCCCAGCATTTT. It codes for CAWGGGPIQPQHF. Combining the CDR3 with reference TRBV30 and TRBJ1-5 gives the whole variable domain SQTIHQWPATLVQPVGSPLSLECTVEGTSNPNLYWYRQAAGRGLQLLFYSVGIGQISSEVPQNLSASRPQDRQFILSSKKLLLSDSGFYLCAWGGGPIQPQHFGDGTRLSIL.

This clonotype was counted many times. V is TRBV7-6 and J is TRBJ2-2; D not resolved. The CDR3 runs 14 residues. The germline V gene has CDR1 SGHVS and CDR2 FNYEAQ. Trimming shortened V by 1 base and J by 4 bases, and 7 bases separated the two germline ends. The CDR3 sequence is CASSLGTGTGELFF. The CDR3 coding sequence is TGTGCCAGCAGCTTAGGGACGGGCACCGGGGAGCTGTTTTTT.

This chain uses TRBV9 with TRBJ2-5; D gene unclear. Trimming took off 0 bases at V and 2 bases at J, with 5 bases between the two ends. Germline V gene sequence: CDR1 SGDLS, CDR2 YYNGEE. The CDR3 contains 13 residues. The CDR3 bases are TGTGCCAGCAGCGTAGGTCGGCAAGAGACCCAGTACTTC. This codes for CASSVGRQETQYF.

This clonotype is medium-sized by share. The V and J genes are TRBV5-6 and TRBJ1-2; D remains unclear. The CDR3 consists of 15 residues. V dropped 4 bases and J dropped 1 base, with 14 bases sitting between them. From germline, CDR1 is SGHDT and CDR2 YYEEEE. The CDR3 DNA reads as TGTGCCAGCAGCGCTTACAGACCCAATAACTATGGCTACACCTTC. This encodes CASSAYRPNNYGYTF. Full variable domain (rest looked up from reference TRBV5-6 and TRBJ1-2): DAGVTQSPTHLIKTRGQQVTLRCSPKSGHDTVSWYQQALGQGPQFIFQYYEEEERQRGNFPDRFSGHQFPNYSSELNVNALLLGDSALYLCASSAYRPNNYGYTFGSGTRLTVV.

V gene TRBV6-5 combines with J gene TRBJ1-2; weak D call: TRBD1 (6 bases). Germline V lookup: CDR1 MNHEY, CDR2 SVGAGI. This CDR3 is 15 amino acids long. Trimming removed 3 bases from V and 8 bases from J, with 19 bases in between. CDR3 nucleotides: TGTGCCAGCAGTTATTCCCCAGGGGTAAACTGGGGCTACACCTTC. This sequence encodes CASSYSPGVNWGYTF.

Ten or more counts support this clonotype. The genes are TRBV18 and TRBJ2-7; D unclear. The germline CDR1 and CDR2 sequences are KGHSH and LQKENI. V was trimmed by 6 bases and J by 6 bases, leaving 9 bases between them. The CDR3 extends over 11 amino acids. CDR3 coding DNA: TGTGCCAGCTCCGAAACGTTCGAGCAGTACTTC. Translated: CASSETFEQYF.

This clonotype was recorded a few times. The J gene is TRBJ1-1, the V gene TRBV7-3; tentatively, D is TRBD1 (5 bases). The V gene's germline CDR1 is SGHTA and CDR2 FQGTGA. V gave up 4 bases and J gave up 6 bases, with 12 bases separating them. The CDR3 is 13 amino acids. CDR3 loop: CASSYGGLSEAFF. DNA of the CDR3: TGTGCCAGCAGCTATGGGGGGTTGTCTGAAGCTTTCTTT.

By its share, this clonotype is medium-sized. The CDR3 coding sequence is TGTGCCAGCATGAAGGTACACAGGGGAGACTATGGCTACACCTTC. Translated: CASMKVHRGDYGYTF. The gene calls are TRBV2 and TRBJ1-2; 7 bases are shared with TRBD1. The CDR3 runs 15 residues. V was pared by 7 bases and J by 3 bases, with 11 bases of the junction left unmatched. Germline V gene lookup returns CDR1 SNHLY and CDR2 FYNNEI.

This clonotype was detected a few times. The V and J genes are TRBV10-3 and TRBJ1-1; D not resolved. This CDR3 has 14 amino acids. The V and J ends lost 4 bases and 7 bases respectively, with 16 bases between them. Germline CDR1 ENHRY, CDR2 SYGVKD. CDR3 protein: CAISGLSTGSEAFF. The CDR3 coding sequence is TGTGCCATCAGTGGGCTGTCGACGGGAAGTGAAGCTTTCTTT.

This clonotype has only a few counts. The rearrangement links TRBV10-2 to TRBJ2-1; D remains unclear. Germline lookup yields CDR1 WSHSY and CDR2 SAAADI. The CDR3 sequence is 12 residues long. Trimming removed 7 bases at V and 5 bases at J, with 9 bases between. The CDR3 nucleotides read TGCGCCAGCACGACGGGCCACAATGAGCAGTTCTTC. Residues: CASTTGHNEQFF.

A few counts support this clonotype. This chain uses TRBV16 with TRBJ2-7, with TRBD1 matching 8 bases. Germline loops: CDR1 KGHSY, CDR2 FQNENV. Trimming cost V 8 bases and J 1 base; bases outside gene matches: 4. This CDR3 is built from 13 residues. In DNA form, the CDR3 reads TGTGCCAGCCGGGGGACAGGATCCTACGAGCAGTACTTC. Its translation is CASRGTGSYEQYF.

This clonotype was detected ten times or more. The chain links TRBV2 to TRBJ2-3; 9 bases are a match to TRBD2. The V gene's germline CDR1 is SNHLY and CDR2 FYNNEI. This CDR3 region has 15 residues. The V segment lost 3 bases and the J segment 4 bases; nucleotides outside the gene matches: 5. The CDR3 here is CASSEALAGSDTQYF. CDR3 DNA: TGTGCCAGCAGTGAGGCCCTAGCGGGGTCAGATACGCAGTATTTT.